This TCR beta chain was identified in a study of blood T cell repertoires in COVID-19. Assay used: immunoSEQ multiplex PCR; TCRdb lists only in-frame clones, some missing. The data contain more than 450,000 clones, 87% of them singletons. CDR1 is GTSNPN and CDR2 is SVGIG in the germline V gene (reference sequence). The CDR3 contains 17 residues. The V end lost 0 bases, the J end lost 1 base, and 16 bases lay between the germline ends. Material: PBMCs or T cells enriched from blood (not recorded which). The chain employs TRBV30 and TRBJ1-3, with a tentative D call TRBD1 (6 bases). This TCR was sampled from a woman aged 18-29 years who had recovered from COVID-19. The CDR3 DNA sequence: TGTGCCTGGAGTGTAGTTGCAGGGGATCTATCTGGAAACACCATATATTTT. Translation: CAWSVVAGDLSGNTIYF.